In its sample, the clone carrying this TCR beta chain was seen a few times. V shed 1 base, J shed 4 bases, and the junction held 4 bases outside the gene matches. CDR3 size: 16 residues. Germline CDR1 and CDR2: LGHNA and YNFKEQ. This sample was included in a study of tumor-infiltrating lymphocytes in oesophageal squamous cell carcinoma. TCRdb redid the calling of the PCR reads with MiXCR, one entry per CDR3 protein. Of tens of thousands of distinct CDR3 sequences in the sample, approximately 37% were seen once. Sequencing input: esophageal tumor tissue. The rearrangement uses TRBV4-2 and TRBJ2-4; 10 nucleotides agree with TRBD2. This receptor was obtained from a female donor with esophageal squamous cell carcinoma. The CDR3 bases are TGTGCCAGCAGCCAAGCCAGCGGGAGGGAGAAAAACATTCAGTACTTC. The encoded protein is CASSQASGREKNIQYF.